This TCR beta chain is from a study of T cell responses to AZD1222 COVID-19 vaccine. Study findings and constraints: Spike-specific TCR depth and breadth grew after two AZD1222 doses.

Notes on this clone: Its target is not known.

The ends were cut back, 5 bases at V and 6 bases at J, with 10 bases in the middle. The CDR3 extends over 12 amino acids. The germline V gene encodes CDR1 SEHNR and CDR2 FQNEAQ (reference sequence). The method was immunoSEQ multiplex PCR; TCRdb's version includes in-frame clones alone and lacks a portion of them. In the table there are some 60,000 clones, about 86% of which are singletons. V is TRBV7-9 and J is TRBJ1-1; D not certain. The clonotype comes from an adult who received the AZD1222 COVID-19 vaccine. The starting material was peripheral blood, obtained 28 days after the second AZD1222 dose. The CDR3 here is CASSRVRAEAFF. The DNA for the CDR3 is TGTGCCAGCAGCAGGGTTAGGGCTGAAGCTTTCTTT.